The 11 T cell receptor beta chains reported below all come from one sample, sequenced in a study of shared clonotypes between healthy human individuals. The repertoire was sequenced with immunoSEQ multiplex PCR; TCRdb's copy has only in-frame clones and lacks some. In the table there are about 2,100,000 clones, more than 85% of which are singletons. Terminally differentiated effector memory CD45RA+ cells were excluded from the naive CD8 cells, which were CD45RO-negative and positively selected for CCR7. Sequencing used naive CD8+ T cells from PBMCs. Receptors originate from a young man in good health. Some clones in this sample may be carry-over from other donors' samples.

Comments on this clone: The same CDR3 also results from other DNA sequences found in this sample. The chain joins TRBV30 to TRBJ1-1, with D unclear. Germline CDR1 and CDR2: GTSNPN and SVGIG (reference sequence). Trimming pared 2 bases from V and 5 bases from J, leaving 6 bases between. The CDR3 is 11 residues long. The CDR3 nucleotides are TGTGCCTGGAGTTTAGGGACTGAAGCTTTCTTT. Translation gives CAWSLGTEAFF.

This rearrangement joins TRBV5-3 to TRBJ2-7; tentative D call: TRBD2 (6 bases). TRBV5-3 is flagged as an ORF with uncertain function. This CDR3 spans 11 amino acids. V was clipped by 4 bases and J by 7 bases, with 9 bases between them. DNA for the CDR3: TGTGCCAGAAGCCACCGGGGGGAGCAGTACTTC. The encoded protein is CARSHRGEQYF.

The rearrangement links TRBV7-9 to TRBJ1-2; no clear D gene. Germline assignment: CDR1 SEHNR and CDR2 FQNEAQ (reference sequence). V shed 4 bases and J shed 8 bases, with 20 bases lying between them. CDR3 length equals 15 residues. CDR3 region: CASSSAVGYSGGYTF. The CDR3 DNA reads as TGTGCCAGCAGCTCCGCGGTGGGGTATTCCGGGGGCTACACCTTC.

This chain links TRBV5-6 with TRBJ1-2; 7 bases are a match to TRBD1. Germline CDR1 SGHDT, CDR2 YYEEEE. V gave up 2 bases and J gave up 3 bases; unmatched junction bases: 7. This CDR3 has 15 amino acids. The CDR3 is CASSLTQGGDYGYTF. The CDR3, as DNA: TGTGCCAGCAGCTTAACCCAGGGGGGGGACTATGGCTACACCTTC.

The chain carries TRBV6-5 and TRBJ2-7; no clear D gene. Germline-derived CDR1 and CDR2 are MNHEY and SVGAGI. V lost 0 bases, J lost 5 bases, and 11 bases lay in between. This CDR3 has 14 residues. CDR3 protein: CASSYSMAAHEQYF. The CDR3 bases are TGTGCCAGCAGTTACTCGATGGCAGCCCACGAGCAGTACTTC.

This clone was seen a single time. The chain links TRBV5-5 to TRBJ2-7; 7 bases are a match to TRBD1. CDR1 and CDR2 from the germline V gene are SGHKS and YYEKEE (reference sequence). The CDR3 length is 15 residues. V dropped 4 bases and J dropped 5; count of bases not matched to a gene: 12. CDR3 loop: CASSPTTGSSHEQYF. For the CDR3, the DNA is TGTGCCAGCAGCCCTACGACAGGGAGTTCACACGAGCAGTACTTC.

Notes on this clone: Distinct nucleotide sequences in the sample also encode this CDR3. V and J are TRBV27 and TRBJ1-1; D remains unclear. The CDR3 sequence is 14 residues long. Germline CDR1 MNHEY, CDR2 SMNVEV (reference sequence). Trimming shortened V by 4 bases and J by 1 base, and 10 bases separated the two germline ends. The CDR3 region has the DNA TGTGCCAGCAGTTCAACGGGCGGGAACACTGAAGCTTTCTTT. It is translated as CASSSTGGNTEAFF.

This chain connects TRBV15 to TRBJ2-1, with 7 bases fitting TRBD2. J gave up 2 bases and V 5 bases, and 6 bases lay outside the gene matches. Looked up from germline, CDR1 is LNHNV and CDR2 is YYDKDF (reference sequence). CDR3 length equals 15 residues. This CDR3 reads CATSDRTSPYNEQFF. DNA for the CDR3: TGTGCCACCAGCGACCGGACTAGTCCCTACAATGAGCAGTTCTTC.

V usage is TRBV7-6 and J usage is TRBJ2-1; 7 nucleotides match TRBD1. Germline CDR1 is SGHVS and CDR2 is FNYEAQ. V gave up 0 bases and J gave up 7 bases; unmatched junction bases: 6. The CDR3 length is 15 residues. In DNA, the CDR3 is TGTGCCAGCAGCTTAGCCTCCAGGACAGGAAATGAGCAGTTCTTC. Translated: CASSLASRTGNEQFF.

The CDR3 nucleotides are TGTGCCAGCAGTTACTCGGGACTAGCGGGGAGTGAGCAGTTCTTC. The encoded protein is CASSYSGLAGSEQFF. This chain links TRBV6-5 with TRBJ2-1, with TRBD2 matching over 13 bases. The CDR3 is 15 residues long. Germline CDR1 and CDR2: MNHEY and SVGAGI. The V gene end was trimmed by 0 bases and the J gene end by 9 bases; junction bases not matched to a gene: 2.

The rearrangement uses TRBV30 and TRBJ2-1, with D uncertain. This CDR3 is built from 13 residues. The germline V gene encodes CDR1 GTSNPN and CDR2 SVGIG (reference sequence). V was clipped by 5 bases and J by 2 bases, with 10 bases between them. CDR3 amino acids: CAWDGTTYNEQFF. As DNA, the CDR3 is TGTGCCTGGGATGGAACCACCTACAATGAGCAGTTCTTC. The complete variable domain, with remaining parts taken from reference TRBV30 and TRBJ2-1, reads SQTIHQWPATLVQPVGSPLSLECTVEGTSNPNLYWYRQAAGRGLQLLFYSVGIGQISSEVPQNLSASRPQDRQFILSSKKLLLSDSGFYLCAWDGTTYNEQFFGPGTRLTVL.